What follows is one T cell receptor beta chain and its context. The sample comes from a study of cytomegalovirus exposure and HLA in healthy donors. Primers: 60 Vbeta forward and 13 Jbeta reverse. Assay used: immunoSEQ multiplex PCR; TCRdb lists only in-frame clones, some missing. Of around 110,000 clones in the sample, roughly 69% were seen once. Germline V lookup: CDR1 ENHRY, CDR2 SYGVKD. This CDR3 comprises 12 residues. Trimming shortened V by 4 bases and J by 6 bases, and 7 bases separated the two germline ends. Sequenced material: PBMCs. The chain combines TRBV10-3 with TRBJ2-1; unclear D gene. This clonotype was obtained from a woman aged 40-49 years in good health and CMV-seropositive. The CDR3 nucleotides read TGTGCCATCAGTGGTGTCGGCAATGAGCAGTTCTTC. Translation: CAISGVGNEQFF.